The clone carrying this TCR beta chain showed up many times. Its antigen is unknown. These data are taken from a study of T cells in Graves' hyperthyroidism and ophthalmopathy. Study-level points and caveats: Most clonotypes that expanded in the thyroid above 0.001 also showed up in blood. In validation, the model predicted ophthalmopathy. These predictions came a median roughly 6 months before onset. A model using 13 V-J features told ophthalmopathy apart from stable hyperthyroidism.

Based on clinical symptoms, serum thyroxine and TRAb, thyroid ultrasound and orbital computed tomography, diagnoses were reached. Germline CDR1 reads GTSNPN; CDR2 reads SVGIG (reference sequence). CDR3 length equals 16 residues. V was shortened by 0 bases and J by 0 bases, with 11 bases between the two germline ends. Amplified TCR beta CDR3 regions derived from RNA transcripts. The study used the HTBI primer set for a first-round RT-PCR of the TCR CDR3. MiXCR, run by TCRdb on the multiplex PCR reads, gives a single entry per CDR3 protein. Altogether around 700,000 distinct CDR3 sequences are present, around 20% being singletons, with the ten largest covering roughly 17%.

The TCR was taken from a woman between 50 and 59 years old with Graves' hyperthyroidism that later progressed to Graves' ophthalmopathy. V gene TRBV30 combines with J gene TRBJ2-2; D is unresolved. Sequenced input: blood. This CDR3 reads CAWSVRAATNTGELFF. Written as DNA, the CDR3 is TGTGCCTGGAGTGTAAGGGCGGCCACGAACACCGGGGAGCTGTTTTTT.